This TCR beta chain stems from a study of T cells in Graves' hyperthyroidism and ophthalmopathy. This clonotype was recorded many times. Antigen unknown. Study-wide results and caveats: Among thyroid clonotypes expanded above 0.001, most also appeared in blood.

The CDR3 length is 15 residues. CDR1 is SGHTA, CDR2 FQGNSA, per germline. Trimming left V 1 base short and J 3 bases short, with 9 bases between. What was amplified from RNA transcripts were TCR beta CDR3 regions. The primer set for the first-round RT-PCR of the TCR CDR3 was HTBI. TCRdb re-analysed the multiplex PCR reads in MiXCR, keeping a single row per CDR3 protein. The repertoire holds 600,000 or so distinct CDR3 sequences, roughly 17% seen once, with 3.8% in the top ten. Graves' hyperthyroidism qualified as stable when ophthalmopathy did not progress within 18 months. The chain is built from TRBV7-2 and TRBJ2-2; no reliable D call. Sequencing input: blood. The origin of this receptor is a woman aged 25 to 39 with Graves' hyperthyroidism. The CDR3 protein is CASSLGVFDTGELFF. The CDR3, as DNA: TGTGCCAGCAGCTTAGGGGTATTCGACACCGGGGAGCTGTTTTTT.